This is a list of T cell receptor beta chains from one sample in a study of cytomegalovirus exposure and HLA in healthy donors. Only in-frame clones appear in the TCRdb table, and some are missing; sequencing was by immunoSEQ multiplex PCR. This table has fewer than 60,000 clones, roughly nine tenths appearing once. Sequenced: PBMCs. All receptors derive from a woman younger than 30 in good health and CMV-seronegative. The conserved cysteine and the conserved F or W are not part of the CDR3 here. Expanded clones are given a class, and other clones once, few, many or no size at all.

>TRBJ2-5|TRBV30|once
AGKPGTGIQETQY
>TRBJ2-2|TRBV5-5|NA
ASSLRRVRQQNTGELF
>TRBJ2-3|TRBV5-1|once
ASSPDTFTDTQY
>TRBJ1-1|TRBV5-5|NA
ASSRGQGMNTEAF
>TRBJ2-1|TRBV2|NA
ASRVNRIYNEQF
>TRBJ2-7|TRBV6-5|NA
ASSYSVELSSYEQY
>TRBJ1-1|TRBV11-3|NA
ASSFGGQGRAF
>TRBJ2-2|TRBV10-3|NA
AISEPRDYKNTGELF
>TRBJ2-5|TRBV4-3|NA
ASSQGTGSGGREGETQY
>TRBJ2-2|TRBV9|NA
ASSATGSSVGELF
>TRBJ1-2|TRBV9|once
ASSVQGAQYDGYT
>TRBJ2-3|TRBV4-2|NA
ASSQDLTGLIGDTQY
>TRBJ2-1|TRBV21-1|NA
ASSKEGDNEQF
>TRBJ1-2|TRBV6-5|NA
ASSNGQFDNYGYT
>TRBJ1-1|TRBV2|few
ASTGTVQNTEAF
>TRBJ1-2|TRBV29-1|NA
SVKTGGGNGYT
>TRBJ2-2|TRBV4-1|NA
ASSQEAGTGSAGELF
>TRBJ2-3|TRBV12-1|NA
ASSFAPTKGVDTQY
>TRBJ1-3|TRBV5-5|NA
ASSLQGSGNTIY
>TRBJ2-7|TRBV19|NA
ASSTRTSGTHEQY
>TRBJ1-6|TRBV9|NA
ASSSGSGIGSPLH
>TRBJ1-1|TRBV7-2|NA
ASSVRGHGTEAF